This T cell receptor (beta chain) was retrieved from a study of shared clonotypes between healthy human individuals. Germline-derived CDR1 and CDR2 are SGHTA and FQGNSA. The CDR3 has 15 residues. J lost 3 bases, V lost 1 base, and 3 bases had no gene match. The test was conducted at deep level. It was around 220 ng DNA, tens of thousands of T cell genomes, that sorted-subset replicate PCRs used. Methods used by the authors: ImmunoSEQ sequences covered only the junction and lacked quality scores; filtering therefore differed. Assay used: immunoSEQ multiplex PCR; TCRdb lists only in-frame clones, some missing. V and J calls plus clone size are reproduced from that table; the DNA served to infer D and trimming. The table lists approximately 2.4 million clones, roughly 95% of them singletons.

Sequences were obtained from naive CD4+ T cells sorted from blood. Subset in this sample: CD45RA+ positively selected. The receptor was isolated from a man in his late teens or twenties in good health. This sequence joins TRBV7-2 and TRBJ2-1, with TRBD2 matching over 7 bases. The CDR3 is CASSLGAGFYNEQFF. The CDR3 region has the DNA TGTGCCAGCAGCTTAGGAGCGGGATTCTACAATGAGCAGTTCTTC.